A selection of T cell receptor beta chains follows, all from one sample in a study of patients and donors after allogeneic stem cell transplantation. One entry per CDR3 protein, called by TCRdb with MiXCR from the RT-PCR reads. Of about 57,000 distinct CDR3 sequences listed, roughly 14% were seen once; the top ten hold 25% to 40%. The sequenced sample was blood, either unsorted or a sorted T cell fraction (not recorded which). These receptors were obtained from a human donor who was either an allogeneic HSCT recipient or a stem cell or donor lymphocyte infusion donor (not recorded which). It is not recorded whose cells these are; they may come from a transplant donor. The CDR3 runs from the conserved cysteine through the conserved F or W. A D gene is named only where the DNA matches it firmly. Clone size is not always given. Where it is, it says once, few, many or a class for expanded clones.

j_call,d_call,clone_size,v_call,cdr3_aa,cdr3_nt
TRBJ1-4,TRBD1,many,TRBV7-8,CASSPQQGADEKLFF,TGTGCCAGCAGCCCTCAACAGGGGGCTGATGAAAAACTGTTTTTT
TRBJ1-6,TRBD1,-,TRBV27,CASSLRTGKERFSSPLHF,TGTGCCAGCAGTTTACGGACAGGGAAGGAGCGGTTCAGTTCACCCCTCCACTTT
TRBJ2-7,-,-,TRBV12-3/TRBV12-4,CASSSGYEQYF,TGTGCCAGCAGTTCAGGCTACGAGCAGTACTTC
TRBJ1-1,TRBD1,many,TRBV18,CASSPPGTGGEAFF,TGTGCCAGCTCACCACCGGGCACAGGGGGCGAAGCTTTCTTT
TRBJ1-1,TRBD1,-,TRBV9,CASSPRDRSNTEAFF,TGTGCCAGCAGCCCTCGGGACAGATCGAACACTGAAGCTTTCTTT
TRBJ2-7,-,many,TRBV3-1,CASSQLREQYF,TGTGCCAGCAGCCAGCTCCGCGAGCAGTACTTC
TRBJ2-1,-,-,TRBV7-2,CASSLAGSGENEQFF,TGTGCCAGCAGCTTAGCCGGGAGTGGGGAGAATGAGCAGTTCTTC
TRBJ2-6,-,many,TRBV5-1,CASSLAFVSGANVLTF,TGCGCCAGCAGCTTGGCGTTCGTTTCTGGGGCCAACGTCCTGACTTTC
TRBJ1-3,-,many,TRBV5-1,CASRRTGRRNSGNTIYF,TGCGCCAGCAGAAGAACAGGACGCCGTAATTCTGGAAACACCATATATTTT
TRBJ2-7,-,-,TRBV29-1,CSVEDWTRSSYEQYF,TGCAGCGTTGAAGATTGGACGAGGAGCTCCTACGAGCAGTACTTC
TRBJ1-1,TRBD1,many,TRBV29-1,CSVTGTAFKPEAFF,TGCAGCGTGACCGGGACAGCTTTTAAGCCTGAAGCTTTCTTT
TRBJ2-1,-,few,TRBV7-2,CASSLVGLRSSYNEQFF,TGTGCCAGCAGCTTAGTGGGGCTCCGAAGCTCCTACAATGAGCAGTTCTTC
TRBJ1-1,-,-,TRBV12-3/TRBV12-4,CASSTGNLPGEAFF,TGTGCCAGCAGTACAGGGAATTTACCCGGGGAAGCTTTCTTT
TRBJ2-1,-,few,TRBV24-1,CATSDFGRVQFF,TGTGCCACCAGTGATTTTGGCAGGGTCCAGTTCTTC
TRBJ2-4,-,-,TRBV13,CASSSPANIQYF,TGTGCCAGCAGCTCCCCCGCTAACATTCAGTACTTC
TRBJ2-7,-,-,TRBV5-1,CASSLAGAHEQYF,TGCGCCAGCAGCTTGGCGGGGGCCCACGAGCAGTACTTC
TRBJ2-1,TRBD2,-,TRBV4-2,CASSQEILAGPYNEQFF,TGTGCCAGCAGCCAAGAAATTCTAGCGGGACCTTACAATGAGCAGTTCTTC
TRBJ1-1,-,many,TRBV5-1,CASSLNSLNTEAFF,TGCGCCAGCAGCTTGAACAGTTTGAACACTGAAGCTTTCTTT
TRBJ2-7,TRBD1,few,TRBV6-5,CASSYSRQGSYEQYF,TGTGCCAGCAGTTACTCCCGACAGGGATCCTACGAGCAGTACTTC
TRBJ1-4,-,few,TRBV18,CASSSSGAPSLEKLFF,TGTGCCAGCTCATCCTCGGGTGCCCCCTCGCTGGAAAAACTGTTTTTT
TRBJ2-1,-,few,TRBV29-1,CSGRLTSYNEQFF,TGCAGTGGAAGATTGACCTCCTACAATGAGCAGTTCTTC
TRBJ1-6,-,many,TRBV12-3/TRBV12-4,CASSETGRNSPLHF,TGTGCCAGCAGTGAGACAGGAAGAAATTCACCCCTCCACTTT
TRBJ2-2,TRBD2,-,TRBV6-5,CASSPWTSYLLGPNTGELFF,TGTGCCAGCAGCCCGTGGACTAGCTATTTATTGGGGCCGAACACCGGGGAGCTGTTTTTT
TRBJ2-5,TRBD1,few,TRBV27,CASSGQGLQETQYF,TGTGCCAGCAGTGGACAGGGGTTGCAAGAGACCCAGTACTTC
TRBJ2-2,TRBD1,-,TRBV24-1,CAIGQGWTGELFF,TGTGCCATCGGACAGGGGTGGACCGGGGAGCTGTTTTTT
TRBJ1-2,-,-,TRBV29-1,CSAHKDYGYTF,TGCAGCGCACACAAGGATTATGGCTACACCTTC
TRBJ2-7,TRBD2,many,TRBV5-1,CASSFQAGGENSYEQYF,TGCGCCAGCAGCTTTCAAGCGGGAGGTGAAAACTCCTACGAGCAGTACTTC
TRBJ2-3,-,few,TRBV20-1,CSARDPGRSSTDTQYF,TGCAGTGCTAGAGATCCGGGCCGTTCTAGCACAGATACGCAGTATTTT
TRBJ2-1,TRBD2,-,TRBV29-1,CSVVTLASGIRGEQFF,TGCAGCGTTGTTACCCTCGCTAGCGGGATTAGGGGTGAGCAGTTCTTC
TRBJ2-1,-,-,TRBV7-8,CASRATGVSSYNEQFF,TGTGCCAGCAGGGCCACCGGGGTGAGCTCCTACAATGAGCAGTTCTTC
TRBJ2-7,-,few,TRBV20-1,CSARALTSSYEQYF,TGCAGTGCTAGAGCCCTGACTAGTTCCTACGAGCAGTACTTC
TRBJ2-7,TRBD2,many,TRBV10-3,CAISGLAGGEEQYF,TGTGCCATCAGTGGACTAGCGGGAGGCGAGGAGCAGTACTTC
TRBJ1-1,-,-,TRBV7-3,CASSLKSPAGLNTEAFF,TGTGCCAGCAGCTTAAAGTCCCCGGCAGGGTTGAACACTGAAGCTTTCTTT
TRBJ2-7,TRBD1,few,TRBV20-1,CSAKGQSYEQYF,TGCAGTGCTAAGGGACAGTCCTACGAGCAGTACTTC
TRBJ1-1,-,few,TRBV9,CASSVGQTNTEAFF,TGTGCCAGCAGCGTAGGACAGACGAACACTGAAGCTTTCTTT
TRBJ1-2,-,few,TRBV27,CASSLASNYGYTF,TGTGCCAGCAGTTTAGCCTCGAACTATGGCTACACCTTC
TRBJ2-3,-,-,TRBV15,CATSSVRGGKASTDTQYF,TGTGCCACCAGCAGCGTCCGAGGCGGGAAAGCTAGCACAGATACGCAGTATTTT
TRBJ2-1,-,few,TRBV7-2,CASSLASYNEQFF,TGTGCCAGCAGCTTAGCCTCCTACAATGAGCAGTTCTTC
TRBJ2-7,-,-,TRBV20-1,CSAGRGFYSYEQYF,TGCAGTGCTGGGAGGGGGTTCTACTCCTACGAGCAGTACTTC
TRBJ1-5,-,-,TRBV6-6,CAILTPGQPQHF,TGTGCCATCCTCACTCCCGGTCAGCCCCAGCATTTT
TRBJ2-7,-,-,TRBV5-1,CASSLVPGSSYEQYF,TGCGCCAGCAGCTTGGTTCCGGGTAGCTCCTACGAGCAGTACTTC
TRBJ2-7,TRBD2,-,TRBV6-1,CASGTSGIRVYEQYF,TGTGCCAGCGGGACTAGCGGGATCAGGGTCTACGAGCAGTACTTC
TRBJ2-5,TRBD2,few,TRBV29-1,CSVEGTSGEQETQYF,TGCAGCGTTGAAGGGACTAGCGGAGAACAAGAGACCCAGTACTTC
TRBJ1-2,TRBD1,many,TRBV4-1,CASSQETGGLYGYTF,TGCGCCAGCAGCCAAGAGACAGGGGGGTTATATGGCTACACCTTC
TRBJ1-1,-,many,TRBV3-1,CASSQVYLEGEGTEAFF,TGTGCCAGCAGCCAAGTCTACCTCGAGGGGGAGGGAACTGAAGCTTTCTTT
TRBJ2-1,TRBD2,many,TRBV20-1,CSARSLAGEDNEQFF,TGCAGTGCTAGAAGTCTAGCGGGAGAGGACAATGAGCAGTTCTTC
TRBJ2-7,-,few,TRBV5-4,CASSFGGPTYEQYF,TGTGCCAGCAGCTTCGGGGGGCCGACCTACGAGCAGTACTTC
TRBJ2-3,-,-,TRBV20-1,CSPGGSTDTQYF,TGCAGCCCAGGAGGGAGCACAGATACGCAGTATTTT
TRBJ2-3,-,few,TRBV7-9,CASSLVIGTRDTQYF,TGTGCCAGCAGCTTAGTCATAGGGACGAGGGATACGCAGTATTTT